This T cell receptor (beta chain) was retrieved from a study of cytomegalovirus exposure and HLA in healthy donors. Across the whole study: Previous work identified roughly 120 million unique TCR beta sequences from roughly 180 million T cells. Findings and limits, study-wide: A later analysis linked a missense DCLRE1C variant to TCR beta V- and J-gene trimming.

Deletions cut 3 bases from V and 5 bases from J, with 14 bases between. This CDR3 spans 15 amino acids. Germline V gene sequence: CDR1 MDHEN, CDR2 SYDVKM. With regard to this clone: Its antigen is currently unknown.

The PCR contained 60 Vbeta and 13 Jbeta primers. TCRdb keeps only in-frame clones here, not all; method: immunoSEQ multiplex PCR. This table holds about 130,000 clones, 60% to 80% found once. Sequencing input: PBMCs. This sequence originates from a woman between 45 and 65 years old in good health and CMV-seronegative. This chain joins TRBV28 and TRBJ1-5; D gene unclear. DNA for the CDR3: TGTGCCAGCAGTTTTGTCAGAGGAATATATCAGCCCCAGCATTTT. Translating it yields CASSFVRGIYQPQHF.